Listed below are T cell receptor beta chains from one sample, sequenced in a study of blood T cell repertoires in COVID-19. Only in-frame clones appear in the TCRdb table, and some are missing; sequencing was by immunoSEQ multiplex PCR. The table includes 130,000 or so clones, over 75% detected once. The sample consisted of peripheral blood. The receptors here all came from a human donor in a cohort sampled during active COVID-19. Each CDR3 is given with its conserved first and last residue. Clone size is not always given. Where it is, it says once, few, many or a class for expanded clones.

cdr3_aa | j_call | clone_size | v_call
CASSPRAAGAVYEQYF | TRBJ2-7 | . | TRBV7-2
CASSQESRDRFLYQETQYF | TRBJ2-5 | . | TRBV4-3
CASSLTGGTEAFF | TRBJ1-1 | . | TRBV5-4
CASRGQGVTDTQYF | TRBJ2-3 | once | TRBV27
CASSPSQANGYTF | TRBJ1-2 | . | TRBV19
CASSPKGGSADTEAFF | TRBJ1-1 | . | TRBV28
CASSSRQGWSEQYF | TRBJ2-7 | . | TRBV5-5
CASSDEGAVQPQHF | TRBJ1-5 | . | TRBV6-1
CASSLFGTGETEAFF | TRBJ1-1 | . | TRBV28
CASSLGAASSYEQYF | TRBJ2-7 | . | TRBV7-3
CAISESLQGLGGYTF | TRBJ1-2 | . | TRBV10-3
CASSSQGYTEAFF | TRBJ1-1 | . | TRBV9
CSVDRGDTEAFF | TRBJ1-1 | few | TRBV29-1
CASSQAPQPQHF | TRBJ1-5 | few | TRBV19
CASSSGEGDTGELFF | TRBJ2-2 | . | TRBV7-3
CASISQGQTQYF | TRBJ2-5 | . | TRBV28
CASSLEGVVSGYTF | TRBJ1-2 | . | TRBV28
CASSGQRGGSGELFF | TRBJ2-2 | . | TRBV4-2
CAISAPGLAGGPDTQYF | TRBJ2-3 | . | TRBV10-3
CASSFSGGVSTDTQYF | TRBJ2-3 | once | TRBV5-1
CASSYDRFESQPQHF | TRBJ1-5 | few | TRBV19
CASSPRTGDGGYTF | TRBJ1-2 | . | TRBV18
CASSSSGTGPQHF | TRBJ1-5 | . | TRBV5-1
CASSFGGYTGELFF | TRBJ2-2 | . | TRBV27
CSVALGYEQYF | TRBJ2-7 | . | TRBV29-1